The text below deals with one T cell receptor (beta chain). The sample is drawn from a study of blood T cell repertoires in COVID-19. Germline V lookup: CDR1 SNHLY, CDR2 FYNNEI. The CDR3 loop spans 15 amino acids. V was trimmed by 5 bases and J by 4 bases, leaving 18 bases between them. Authors' processing steps: Estimation of nucleated cell counts relied on the amplification of reference gene primers. The table came from immunoSEQ multiplex PCR; TCRdb's copy has only in-frame clones and leaves some out. That table is the source of V, J and clone size, and D and trimming were worked out from the DNA. The top ten clones hold approximately 2.3% of a sample with around 180,000 clones, roughly nine tenths of them seen once.

This receptor was taken from a woman between 40 and 55 years old with acute COVID-19. The chain combines TRBV2 with TRBJ2-7; D might be TRBD1 (6 bases). Sequenced material: PBMCs or T cells enriched from blood (not recorded which). CDR3 protein: CASSTRPGVQYEQYF. The CDR3 bases are TGTGCCAGCAGTACCCGGCCAGGGGTCCAGTACGAGCAGTACTTC. Full variable domain (rest looked up from reference TRBV2 and TRBJ2-7): EPEVTQTPSHQVTQMGQEVILRCVPISNHLYFYWYRQILGQKVEFLVSFYNNEISEKSEIFDDQFSVERPDGSNFTLKIRSTKLEDSAMYFCASSTRPGVQYEQYFGPGTRLTVT.